The 30 T cell receptor beta chains presented below share a single source sample, sequenced in a study of blood T cell repertoires in COVID-19. The data were produced by immunoSEQ multiplex PCR, yet TCRdb's version contains in-frame clones alone and is incomplete. The sample yields about 21,000 clones, 70% to 85% seen once. Sequencing was performed on peripheral blood. The source is a human donor in a cohort sampled during active COVID-19.

This rearrangement joins TRBV6-5 to TRBJ2-7, with D perhaps matching TRBD1 (5 bases). Germline V gives CDR1 MNHEY, CDR2 SVGAGI. The CDR3 has 15 amino acids. Trimming shortened V by 4 bases and J by 0 bases, and 13 bases separated the two germline ends. CDR3 amino acids: CASSSRVGSSYEQYF. The DNA of the CDR3 is TGTGCCAGCAGTTCCAGGGTGGGTAGCTCCTACGAGCAGTACTTC.

This clone has a handful of counts. The chain joins TRBV5-4 to TRBJ2-1; the match to TRBD1 covers 8 bases. Germline loops: CDR1 SGHNT, CDR2 YYREEE (reference sequence). This CDR3 comprises 16 residues. The V gene end was trimmed by 0 bases and the J gene end by 6 bases; junction bases not matched to a gene: 8. CDR3 nucleotide sequence: TGTGCCAGCAGCTTGGGGACAGGGATTGACCTCAATGAGCAGTTCTTC. It translates to CASSLGTGIDLNEQFF.

The V gene is TRBV7-9, the J gene TRBJ2-5; tentative D call: TRBD1 (6 bases). Germline V gene lookup returns CDR1 SEHNR and CDR2 FQNEAQ (reference sequence). Trimming took off 7 bases at V and 4 bases at J, with 16 bases between the two ends. The CDR3 runs 14 residues. CDR3 in DNA: TGTGCCAGCAAAGAAACAGGGATGGTAGAGACCCAGTACTTC. It specifies CASKETGMVETQYF.

By sample share, this clone is medium-sized. V gene TRBV14 combines with J gene TRBJ1-5; D gene unclear. V lost 4 bases and J 4 bases, leaving 8 bases between the germline ends. The CDR3 runs 13 residues. Germline values: CDR1 SGHDN, CDR2 FVKESK. CDR3 in amino acids: CASSPGGNQPQHF. CDR3 DNA: TGTGCCAGCAGCCCCGGAGGGAATCAGCCCCAGCATTTT.

V is TRBV2 and J is TRBJ2-5; tentative D call: TRBD2 (5 bases). The CDR3 covers 12 residues. Germline CDR1 is SNHLY and CDR2 is FYNNEI. The V end lost 8 bases, the J end lost 5 bases, and 12 bases lay between the germline ends. The CDR3 DNA follows: TGTGCCAGCGGAGGCGGGCTGGAGACCCAGTACTTC. Translation: CASGGGLETQYF.

The genes are TRBV29-1 and TRBJ2-1, with D hard to call. The ends were cut back, 3 bases at V and 6 bases at J, with 9 bases in the middle. This CDR3 has 12 residues. Looked up from germline, CDR1 is SQVTM and CDR2 is ANQGSEA. CDR3 region: CSVDGARNEQFF. CDR3 sequence (DNA): TGCAGCGTTGACGGAGCACGCAATGAGCAGTTCTTC.

The rearrangement links TRBV7-9 to TRBJ2-1; TRBD2 might be the D (5 bases). This CDR3 is 14 amino acids long. From germline, CDR1 is SEHNR and CDR2 FQNEAQ (reference sequence). V was clipped by 1 base and J by 8 bases, with 12 bases between them. The CDR3 here is CASSLGGAEDEQFF. The CDR3 DNA reads as TGTGCCAGCAGCTTAGGGGGAGCGGAGGATGAGCAGTTCTTC.

The chain has TRBV14 and TRBJ1-1; 7 bases match TRBD1. Germline CDR1 and CDR2: SGHDN and FVKESK. Trimming took 4 bases from V and 0 from J; bases not matched to a gene: 2. This CDR3 has 14 amino acids. CDR3 protein: CASSRQGLNTEAFF. CDR3 coding DNA: TGTGCCAGCAGCCGACAGGGCTTGAACACTGAAGCTTTCTTT.

On this clone itself: The junction shows a germline mismatch at one end, possibly a read error. This chain uses TRBV7-6 with TRBJ2-1; TRBD2 is a possible D gene (6 bases). CDR1 and CDR2 from the germline V gene are SGHVS and FNYEAQ. The CDR3 spans 14 residues. This CDR3 reads CASTLATSSNEQFF. The DNA for the CDR3 is TGTGCCAGCACCTTAGCTACTAGCTCCAATGAGCAGTTCTTC.

V usage is TRBV15 and J usage is TRBJ1-3; TRBD1 might be the D (5 bases). V lost 4 bases and J lost 0, with 10 bases in between. Germline V CDR1 and CDR2: LNHNV, YYDKDF (reference sequence). This CDR3 comprises 15 residues. The CDR3, as DNA: TGTGCCACCAGCACGATAAGGGGCTCTGGAAACACCATATATTTT. Its protein product is CATSTIRGSGNTIYF.

This sequence joins TRBV6-5 and TRBJ1-6; possible D gene TRBD1, 5 bases. The germline V gene encodes CDR1 MNHEY and CDR2 SVGAGI. This CDR3 spans 15 amino acids. Deletions cut 7 bases from V and 7 bases from J, with 17 bases between. CDR3 DNA: TGTGCCAGCAACCTCCAGGCGGGGGAAAATTCACCCCTCCACTTT. This encodes CASNLQAGENSPLHF.

The chain employs TRBV4-1 and TRBJ2-3; maybe TRBD1 (6 bases). The CDR3 spans 19 residues. With 3 bases removed from V and 0 bases from J, the gap between germline ends came to 22 bases. Per germline, CDR1 MGHRA and CDR2 YSYEKL. CDR3 loop: CASSQHQGLSTVSTDTQYF. CDR3 in DNA: TGCGCCAGCAGCCAGCATCAGGGGCTTAGCACTGTTAGCACAGATACGCAGTATTTT.

This clone was seen just once. The chain is built from TRBV6-4 and TRBJ2-3; D might be TRBD2 (6 bases). Between the trimmed V and J ends, which lost 3 bases and 6 bases, there was a span of 19 bases. CDR1 is MRHNA and CDR2 is SNTAGT in the germline V gene. CDR3 length: 16 amino acids. The CDR3 loop is CASSDSPGDGGDTQYF. CDR3 bases: TGTGCCAGCAGTGATTCTCCGGGAGATGGAGGGGATACGCAGTATTTT.

V and J are TRBV20-1 and TRBJ2-1, with D unresolved. V gave up 6 bases and J gave up 2 bases, with 17 bases separating them. The CDR3 totals 15 residues. CDR1 and CDR2 (germline): DFQATT, SNEGSKA (reference sequence). The CDR3 sequence is CSASPPAAPYNEQFF. The CDR3 region has the DNA TGCAGTGCCAGTCCCCCTGCGGCTCCCTACAATGAGCAGTTCTTC.

J is TRBJ1-5 and V is TRBV4-3; D remains ambiguous. The CDR3 has 15 residues. Germline V gene lookup returns CDR1 LGHNA and CDR2 YSLEER. V was pared by 0 bases and J by 0 bases, with 6 bases between. The CDR3 DNA is TGCGCCAGCAGCCAAGATAACAATAGCAATCAGCCCCAGCATTTT. Amino acid sequence: CASSQDNNSNQPQHF.

The chain has TRBV6-4 and TRBJ2-6; 7 positions agree with TRBD1. CDR3 length: 14 amino acids. CDR1 and CDR2 (germline): MRHNA, SNTAGT. V shed 4 bases and J 16 bases; nucleotides not matched to a gene: 13. The DNA for the CDR3 is TGTGCCAGCAGTGCCTCCGCAGGACAGGACCGACTGACTTTC. It yields the protein CASSASAGQDRLTF.

The rearrangement uses TRBV6-6 and TRBJ2-2, with D unresolved. The germline gives CDR1 MNHNY, CDR2 SVGAGI (reference sequence). The CDR3 has 14 residues. The germline V and J ends were trimmed by 5 bases and 4 bases, with 11 bases remaining between them. The CDR3 reads CASSTRSGTGELFF. The CDR3 nucleotides read TGTGCCAGCAGTACCCGGAGTGGCACCGGGGAGCTGTTTTTT.

The CDR3 spells CASSYSESSYNEQFF. The CDR3 DNA follows: TGTGCCAGCAGCTATAGCGAGAGCTCCTACAATGAGCAGTTCTTC. The V call is TRBV11-2, the J call TRBJ2-1; a possible D gene is TRBD2 (5 bases). The CDR3 loop spans 15 amino acids. CDR1 is SGHAT and CDR2 is FQNNGV in the germline V gene. The V end was cut by 4 bases, the J end by 0 bases, with 10 bases between.

This chain uses TRBV3-1 (or the pseudogene TRBV3-2) with TRBJ2-1; D remains unclear. CDR3 length: 12 amino acids. V dropped 3 bases and J dropped 3 bases, with 3 bases sitting between them. The V gene's germline CDR1 is LGHDT and CDR2 YNNKEL (reference sequence). The CDR3 coding sequence is TGTGCCAGCAGCCACAGCTACAATGAGCAGTTCTTC. As protein: CASSHSYNEQFF.

The V gene is TRBV7-2, the J gene TRBJ1-4, with TRBD1 matching over 9 bases. The CDR3 covers 14 residues. The J segment lost 5 bases and the V segment lost 4 bases, leaving 2 bases of the junction unmatched. In germline, CDR1 is SGHTA, CDR2 FQGNSA. The CDR3 nucleotides read TGTGCCAGCAGCTCCGGACAGGGGAATGAAAAACTGTTTTTT. Protein sequence: CASSSGQGNEKLFF.

This clone showed up just a few times. The chain joins TRBV28 to TRBJ2-2; 10 bases line up with TRBD2. There are 15 residues in the CDR3. The germline gives CDR1 MDHEN, CDR2 SYDVKM. The ends lost 2 bases at V and 6 bases at J; junction bases unmatched: 3. The CDR3 DNA reads as TGTGCCAGCAGTTTAGGGACTAGCGACTCCGGGGAGCTGTTTTTT. Translating it yields CASSLGTSDSGELFF.

The V gene is TRBV21-1, the J gene TRBJ2-1; the DNA was not used to check the table's D call, TRBD1. TRBV21-1 corresponds to a pseudogene. The CDR3 loop spans 15 amino acids. The chain's CDR3 is CASSKLQGAYNEQFF. In nucleotides, the CDR3 is TGTGCCAGCAGCAAACTCCAGGGGGCCTACAATGAGCAGTTCTTC.

The genes are TRBV7-9 and TRBJ2-1, with 8 bases fitting TRBD1. There are 16 residues in the CDR3. Germline V gene sequence: CDR1 SEHNR, CDR2 FQNEAQ (reference sequence). Losses at the gene ends were 1 base for V and 2 bases for J; bases not matched to a gene: 4. The CDR3 bases are TGTGCCAGCAGCTTAGAGGACAGGGCCCCCTACAATGAGCAGTTCTTC. It translates to CASSLEDRAPYNEQFF. Complete variable domain (other parts from reference TRBV7-9 and TRBJ2-1): DTGVSQNPRHKITKRGQNVTFRCDPISEHNRLYWYRQTLGQGPEFLTYFQNEAQLEKSRLLSDRFSAERPKGSFSTLEIQRTEQGDSAMYLCASSLEDRAPYNEQFFGPGTRLTVL.

The chain joins TRBV10-3 to TRBJ1-2; D not certain. Germline V gene sequence: CDR1 ENHRY, CDR2 SYGVKD. Trimming removed 0 bases from V and 10 bases from J, with 15 bases in between. This CDR3 has 14 amino acids. This CDR3 is CAISESILRVLYTF. As DNA, the CDR3 is TGTGCCATCAGTGAGTCGATTCTGCGAGTTCTCTACACCTTC.

The chain joins TRBV3-1 (or the pseudogene TRBV3-2) to TRBJ2-7; no reliable D call. The CDR3 runs 11 residues. V was clipped by 5 bases and J by 2 bases, with 4 bases between them. Germline V gene sequence: CDR1 LGHDT, CDR2 YNNKEL (reference sequence). Here the CDR3 DNA reads TGTGCCAGCAGCTCAACCTACGAGCAGTACTTC. As protein: CASSSTYEQYF.

The chain carries TRBV7-2 and TRBJ1-2; TRBD1 aligns across 10 bases. The CDR3 length is 13 residues. Germline V gene sequence: CDR1 SGHTA, CDR2 FQGNSA. The junction had 4 bases not matched to a gene; V was cut back by 4 bases and J by 8 bases. The CDR3 DNA follows: TGTGCCAGCAGCTCGGGACAGGGGCAAGGCTACACCTTC. Amino acids: CASSSGQGQGYTF.

This chain uses TRBV7-9 with TRBJ2-1; the match to TRBD2 covers 9 bases. Germline trimming cut 5 bases from V and 2 bases from J; bases unmatched to any gene: 10. From germline, CDR1 is SEHNR and CDR2 FQNEAQ (reference sequence). CDR3 length equals 17 residues. The CDR3 sequence is CASSQTVAGATYNEQFF. The CDR3 DNA sequence: TGTGCCAGCAGCCAGACAGTAGCGGGAGCGACCTACAATGAGCAGTTCTTC.

The chain recombines TRBV4-3 with TRBJ2-3, with D perhaps matching TRBD1 (5 bases). CDR3 length: 16 amino acids. Deletions cut 0 bases from V and 6 bases from J, with 16 bases between. The germline V gene has CDR1 LGHNA and CDR2 YSLEER. CDR3 in DNA: TGCGCCAGCAGCCAAGATCTTTCGCAGGGTTCCGATACGCAGTATTTT. It yields the protein CASSQDLSQGSDTQYF.

The rearrangement joins TRBV6-6 to TRBJ1-2; 8 positions match TRBD1. The germline CDR1 and CDR2 sequences are MNHNY and SVGAGI (reference sequence). CDR3 length equals 16 residues. The ends lost 6 bases at V and 1 base at J; junction bases unmatched: 10. The CDR3 loop reads CASSDLTGEINYGYTF. CDR3 in DNA: TGTGCCAGCAGCGATCTGACAGGGGAGATTAACTATGGCTACACCTTC.

This chain connects TRBV4-1 to TRBJ2-5; weak D call: TRBD1 (6 bases). V lost 3 bases and J lost 1, with 15 bases in between. The germline V gene encodes CDR1 MGHRA and CDR2 YSYEKL. The CDR3 has 16 residues. The CDR3 loop is CASSHLNRDTQETQYF. The DNA for the CDR3 is TGCGCCAGCAGCCATCTCAACCGGGACACCCAAGAGACCCAGTACTTC.